The T cell receptor beta chain described here comes from a study of vaccination and CD4 T cells after COVID-19. In the study overall: Stimulation of the cells used overlapping spike peptide pools from SARS-CoV-2 and from the common cold coronaviruses HCoV-NL63, HCoV-OC43 and HCoV-229E. In the control cultures, a CEFX pool, an HIV-1 Nef pool, or no peptide was supplied. The study, taken as a whole, reports: Spike mono-reactivity was evident in 304 of the 307 vaccine-specific clones derived from convalescent patients.

The CDR3 contains 16 residues. Trimming removed 4 bases from V and 3 bases from J; junction bases left unmatched: 8. Germline V gives CDR1 KGHSH, CDR2 LQKENI. To note about this clonotype: Antigen unknown.

CD4+ T cells that had been cultured provided DNA sequenced with the Oncomine TCR Beta short-read assay. From cultured CD4+ T cells, genomic DNA was extracted. TCRdb reanalysed the PCR reads using MiXCR and keeps one entry per CDR3 protein. The data contain 4,500 to 5,500 distinct CDR3 sequences, 35% to 45% of them seen just once; the ten biggest clones take up 40% to 50%. The treatment is: roughly 11-day PBMC culture with coronavirus spike peptide pools or control peptides (ViraFEST assay). The collection of CD4+ T cells from the unexposed donor took place before the COVID-19 pandemic (2011-2018). The source is a human donor in good health. Specimen: CD4+ T cells from blood, cultured in vitro. The rearrangement links TRBV18 to TRBJ2-2; 7 bases match TRBD1. The CDR3 DNA reads as TGTGCCAGCTCACAGAACAGGGGACGGGACACCGGGGAGCTGTTTTTT. Protein product: CASSQNRGRDTGELFF.